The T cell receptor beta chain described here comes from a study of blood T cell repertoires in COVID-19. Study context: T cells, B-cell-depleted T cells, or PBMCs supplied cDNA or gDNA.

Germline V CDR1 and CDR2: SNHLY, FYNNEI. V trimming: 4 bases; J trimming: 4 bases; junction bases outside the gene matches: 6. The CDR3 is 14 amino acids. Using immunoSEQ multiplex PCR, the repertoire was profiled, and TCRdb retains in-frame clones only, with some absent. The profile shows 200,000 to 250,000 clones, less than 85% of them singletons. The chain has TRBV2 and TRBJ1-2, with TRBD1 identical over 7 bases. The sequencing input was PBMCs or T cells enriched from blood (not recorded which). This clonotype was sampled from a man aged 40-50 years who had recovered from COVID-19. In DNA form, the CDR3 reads TGTGCCAGCAGTGGGGGGACAGACTTCTATGGCTACACCTTC. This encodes CASSGGTDFYGYTF.